These 29 T cell receptor beta chains were all obtained from the same sample, sequenced in a study of T cell changes during pregnancy in multiple sclerosis. Sequencing used immunoSEQ multiplex PCR; TCRdb keeps in-frame clones, though not all of them. The profile shows 75,000 to 80,000 clones, about nine tenths of them singletons. Sequenced material: peripheral blood, taken before pregnancy. The receptors shown here come from a female donor with multiple sclerosis, enrolled in a pregnancy study.

This chain links TRBV27 with TRBJ1-2, with 7 bases matching TRBD1. Germline CDR1 and CDR2: MNHEY and SMNVEV (reference sequence). V lost 2 bases to trimming and J lost 7 bases; unmatched junction nucleotides: 4. This CDR3 region has 13 residues. The CDR3, as DNA: TGTGCCAGCAGTTTAAATCCAGGGGGTGGCTACACCTTC. It translates to CASSLNPGGGYTF.

The chain couples TRBV5-4 to TRBJ2-1; maybe TRBD2 (6 bases). Trimming took 0 bases from V and 2 from J, leaving 9 bases between them. This CDR3 is built from 15 residues. The germline CDR1 and CDR2 sequences are SGHNT and YYREEE (reference sequence). In nucleotides, the CDR3 is TGTGCCAGCAGCTTGGACCCGGGGGCCTACAATGAGCAGTTCTTC. Residues: CASSLDPGAYNEQFF.

The J gene is TRBJ1-2, the V gene TRBV11-2; D is undetermined. This CDR3 region has 17 residues. Germline values: CDR1 SGHAT, CDR2 FQNNGV. The V end lost 1 base, the J end lost 3 bases, and 18 bases lay between the germline ends. In nucleotides, the CDR3 is TGTGCCAGCAGCTTAGTTGTTTCGAGATCTTCTTACTATGGCTACACCTTC. Residues: CASSLVVSRSSYYGYTF. The full variable domain, in which reference TRBV11-2 and TRBJ1-2 provide the parts outside the CDR3, is EAGVAQSPRYKIIEKRQSVAFWCNPISGHATLYWYQQILGQGPKLLIQFQNNGVVDDSQLPKDRFSAERLKGVDSTLKIQPAKLEDSAVYLCASSLVVSRSSYYGYTFGSGTRLTVV.

The V call is TRBV6-1, the J call TRBJ1-1; unclear D gene. Germline CDR1 reads MNHNS; CDR2 reads SASEGT. The CDR3 has 13 amino acids. Trimming pared 0 bases from V and 3 bases from J, leaving 5 bases between. The CDR3 loop is CASSEAADTEAFF. The CDR3 DNA sequence: TGTGCCAGCAGTGAAGCGGCAGACACTGAAGCTTTCTTT.

The chain recombines TRBV7-9 with TRBJ2-1; D unclear. From germline, CDR1 is SEHNR and CDR2 FQNEAQ (reference sequence). The CDR3 has 15 residues. Trimming removed 2 bases at V and 0 bases at J, with 8 bases between. The CDR3 sequence: CASSLRGDSYNEQFF. The CDR3 DNA sequence: TGTGCCAGCAGCTTACGAGGCGACTCCTACAATGAGCAGTTCTTC. Drawing the rest from reference TRBV7-9 and TRBJ2-1, the complete variable domain is DTGVSQNPRHKITKRGQNVTFRCDPISEHNRLYWYRQTLGQGPEFLTYFQNEAQLEKSRLLSDRFSAERPKGSFSTLEIQRTEQGDSAMYLCASSLRGDSYNEQFFGPGTRLTVL.

The CDR3 loop is CASSYGDRPSPLHF. CDR3 DNA sequence: TGTGCCAGCAGTTATGGGGACAGACCTTCACCCCTCCACTTT. The chain joins TRBV6-5 to TRBJ1-6; 7 positions match TRBD1. CDR1 is MNHEY, CDR2 SVGAGI, per germline. CDR3 length: 14 residues. Trimming cost V 3 bases and J 9 bases; bases outside gene matches: 5.

The V and J genes are TRBV6-6 and TRBJ1-5, with D uncertain. Germline V gene data show CDR1 as MNHNY and CDR2 as SVGAGI (reference sequence). Trimming took off 6 bases at V and 7 bases at J, with 13 bases between the two ends. This CDR3 region has 13 residues. The CDR3: CASSSGYGQPQHF. The CDR3 DNA sequence: TGTGCCAGCAGCTCGGGGTATGGACAGCCCCAGCATTTT.

V gene TRBV2 combines with J gene TRBJ1-4; 7 nucleotides agree with TRBD1. The CDR3 runs to 14 residues. Germline CDR1 is SNHLY and CDR2 is FYNNEI. The junction had 7 bases not matched to a gene; V was cut back by 6 bases and J by 6 bases. The CDR3, as DNA: TGTGCCAGCAGAGAGGGACAGCCCCATGAAAAACTGTTTTTT. It translates to CASREGQPHEKLFF.

This sequence joins TRBV4-1 and TRBJ2-3; 10 bases are a match to TRBD2. Germline CDR1 MGHRA, CDR2 YSYEKL. The CDR3 has 15 amino acids. J was trimmed by 10 bases and V by 1 base; bases with no gene match: 8. The CDR3 DNA reads TGCGCCAGCAGCCAAGTGTCAGCGGGGGGGCCATCGCAGTATTTT. Residues: CASSQVSAGGPSQYF.

The rearrangement uses TRBV11-1 and TRBJ2-2; possible D gene TRBD2, 6 bases. The CDR3 totals 19 residues. Trimming removed 0 bases at V and 2 bases at J, with 19 bases between. Looked up from germline, CDR1 is SGHAT and CDR2 is FQDESV (reference sequence). CDR3 coding DNA: TGTGCCAGCAGCTTAGCTTCGGGGCGGGCGGGGCCCAACACCGGGGAGCTGTTTTTT. Its translation: CASSLASGRAGPNTGELFF.

The chain couples TRBV28 to TRBJ1-2; 8 positions agree with TRBD1. There are 14 residues in the CDR3. V trimming: 7 bases; J trimming: 4 bases; junction bases outside the gene matches: 8. Germline assignment: CDR1 MDHEN and CDR2 SYDVKM. The CDR3 sequence is CASNQDRASYGYTF. For the CDR3, the DNA is TGTGCCAGCAACCAGGACAGGGCATCCTATGGCTACACCTTC.

This chain uses TRBV11-2 with TRBJ1-3; 10 bases map to TRBD1. The J segment lost 8 bases and the V segment lost 2 bases, leaving 3 bases of the junction unmatched. The length of the CDR3 is 14 residues. The germline V gene has CDR1 SGHAT and CDR2 FQNNGV. The CDR3 DNA reads TGTGCCAGCAGCTTATGGACAGGGGGAGACACCATATATTTT. Protein product: CASSLWTGGDTIYF.

The V call is TRBV7-9, the J call TRBJ1-2; 7 nucleotides match TRBD1. The V segment lost 0 bases and the J segment 1 base; nucleotides outside the gene matches: 14. CDR1 and CDR2 from the germline V gene are SEHNR and FQNEAQ (reference sequence). The CDR3 length is 19 residues. Written as DNA, the CDR3 is TGTGCCAGCAGCTTAGCCGTGTGGGACAGCTTTTACCTTAACTATGGCTACACCTTC. Translating gives CASSLAVWDSFYLNYGYTF.

This chain connects TRBV7-9 to TRBJ2-5; 11 bases are a match to TRBD2. The CDR3 totals 18 residues. The germline V gene has CDR1 SEHNR and CDR2 FQNEAQ (reference sequence). V was pared by 5 bases and J by 2 bases, with 13 bases of the junction left unmatched. The CDR3 protein is CASSRAFTSGGQQETQYF. CDR3 DNA sequence: TGTGCCAGCAGCCGAGCCTTTACTAGCGGGGGACAACAAGAGACCCAGTACTTC.

The count of this clone is one. The chain joins TRBV5-1 to TRBJ1-1; 7 bases match TRBD1. Per the germline V gene, CDR1 is SGHRS and CDR2 is YFSETQ. The CDR3 contains 14 residues. J was trimmed by 5 bases and V by 3 bases; bases with no gene match: 7. As DNA, the CDR3 is TGCGCCAGCAGCTCGAGTTACAGGGGTACTGAAGCTTTCTTT. This codes for CASSSSYRGTEAFF.

The chain links TRBV5-1 to TRBJ2-2; unclear D gene. The germline V and J ends were trimmed by 4 bases and 5 bases, with 15 bases remaining between them. The CDR3 has 15 amino acids. CDR1 and CDR2 (germline): SGHRS, YFSETQ. Here the CDR3 reads CASSLDNPGTGELFF. The CDR3 bases are TGCGCCAGCAGCCTTGACAACCCTGGAACCGGGGAGCTGTTTTTT.

This chain uses TRBV9 with TRBJ2-2, with 7 nucleotides matching TRBD1. V lost 4 bases and J lost 1; bases outside the gene matches: 4. The CDR3 is 15 residues long. Germline lookup yields CDR1 SGDLS and CDR2 YYNGEE. The CDR3 bases are TGTGCCAGCAGCCCCCGGGACAGGAACACCGGGGAGCTGTTTTTT. Its translation: CASSPRDRNTGELFF.

The V gene is TRBV5-1, the J gene TRBJ2-5, with 7 bases lining up with TRBD1. The V gene end was trimmed by 3 bases and the J gene end by 2 bases; junction bases not matched to a gene: 4. The V gene's germline CDR1 is SGHRS and CDR2 YFSETQ. There are 14 residues in the CDR3. DNA for the CDR3: TGCGCCAGCAGCTCTGGACAGGAGCAAGAGACCCAGTACTTC. Amino acids: CASSSGQEQETQYF.

V gene TRBV19 combines with J gene TRBJ1-3; D remains unclear. The ends were cut back, 7 bases at V and 3 bases at J, with 7 bases in the middle. Germline-derived CDR1 and CDR2 are LNHDA and SQIVND (reference sequence). The CDR3 runs to 12 residues. Here the CDR3 DNA reads TGTGCCAGTACCCTACGTGGAAACACCATATATTTT. Its protein product is CASTLRGNTIYF.

The J gene is TRBJ2-7, the V gene TRBV5-1; 8 positions agree with TRBD1. The CDR3 consists of 14 residues. The V and J ends lost 5 bases and 2 bases, in that order; junction bases with no gene match: 6. Germline CDR1 reads SGHRS; CDR2 reads YFSETQ. DNA of the CDR3: TGCGCCAGCAGTACCCCGGGACAGGCCTACGAGCAGTACTTC. Translating gives CASSTPGQAYEQYF.

The genes are TRBV7-6 and TRBJ2-3, with 8 bases identical to TRBD1. V lost 0 bases and J lost 9; bases outside the gene matches: 5. The CDR3 runs to 14 residues. CDR1 is SGHVS, CDR2 FNYEAQ, per germline. CDR3 nucleotides: TGTGCCAGCAGCTTAGCCAATACAGGGGGAACGCAGTATTTT. Its protein is CASSLANTGGTQYF.

V usage is TRBV18 and J usage is TRBJ2-7; 8 bases agree with TRBD1. Germline loops: CDR1 KGHSH, CDR2 LQKENI. This CDR3 comprises 13 residues. V trimming: 5 bases; J trimming: 7 bases; junction bases outside the gene matches: 7. CDR3 protein: CASSSDRAGEQYF. As DNA, the CDR3 is TGTGCCAGCTCATCGGACAGGGCCGGAGAGCAGTACTTC.

J is TRBJ2-3 and V is TRBV5-1; 10 bases are shared with TRBD2. Germline loops: CDR1 SGHRS, CDR2 YFSETQ. V was pared by 5 bases and J by 5 bases, with 8 bases of the junction left unmatched. CDR3 length equals 15 residues. Written as DNA, the CDR3 is TGCGCCAGCAGTAATAGCGGGGGGCCCGGAGATACGCAGTATTTT. Translated, it gives CASSNSGGPGDTQYF.

This chain uses TRBV12-5 with TRBJ2-3, with 8 bases matching TRBD2. Per germline, CDR1 LGHNT and CDR2 FRNRAP. The CDR3 is 15 amino acids. The ends lost 8 bases at V and 1 base at J; junction bases unmatched: 8. This CDR3 reads CASFGAGEGTDTQYF. The DNA of the CDR3 is TGTGCTAGTTTCGGAGCGGGGGAGGGCACAGATACGCAGTATTTT.

This clone showed up just once. The rearrangement uses TRBV27 and TRBJ2-1; D is possibly TRBD2 (6 bases). The V and J ends lost 5 bases and 0 bases respectively, with 14 bases between them. The germline V gene has CDR1 MNHEY and CDR2 SMNVEV (reference sequence). The length of the CDR3 is 16 residues. Here the CDR3 DNA reads TGTGCCAGCAGTCCCCCGGCGGGGAGCTCCTACAATGAGCAGTTCTTC. This encodes CASSPPAGSSYNEQFF.

The chain couples TRBV6-4 to TRBJ1-6; 7 bases match TRBD1. Germline CDR1 MRHNA, CDR2 SNTAGT. The CDR3 is 20 residues long. V dropped 1 base and J dropped 8; count of bases not matched to a gene: 20. CDR3 loop: CASSDCPKTVLNRGDSPLHF. CDR3 sequence (DNA): TGTGCCAGCAGTGACTGCCCTAAGACGGTTCTTAACAGGGGAGATTCACCCCTCCACTTT.

This chain joins TRBV30 and TRBJ1-2; TRBD1 is a possible D gene (5 bases). Germline lookup yields CDR1 GTSNPN and CDR2 SVGIG (reference sequence). The CDR3 is made up of 13 amino acids. Deletions cut 0 bases from V and 6 bases from J, with 11 bases between. DNA of the CDR3: TGTGCCTGGAGTGTTCGGGGGAGCGATGGCTACACCTTC. Translated: CAWSVRGSDGYTF.

V and J are TRBV19 and TRBJ1-5; 9 bases agree with TRBD1. Germline V CDR1 and CDR2: LNHDA, SQIVND (reference sequence). The CDR3 is made up of 19 amino acids. V shed 5 bases, J shed 0 bases, and the junction held 14 bases outside the gene matches. The CDR3 DNA reads TGTGCCAGTAGTGAACAGGGGGCGCAGGGGGGGTATAGCAATCAGCCCCAGCATTTT. Translation gives CASSEQGAQGGYSNQPQHF. The full variable domain, its missing parts supplied by reference TRBV19 and TRBJ1-5, is DGGITQSPKYLFRKEGQNVTLSCEQNLNHDAMYWYRQDPGQGLRLIYYSQIVNDFQKGDIAEGYSVSREKKESFPLTVTSAQKNPTAFYLCASSEQGAQGGYSNQPQHFGDGTRLSIL.

V is TRBV19 and J is TRBJ1-1; possible D gene TRBD1, 6 bases. Trimming cost V 2 bases and J 1 base, with 11 bases left between them. From germline, CDR1 is LNHDA and CDR2 SQIVND (reference sequence). This CDR3 is 15 amino acids long. This CDR3 is CASSISSTGNTEAFF. The CDR3 coding sequence is TGTGCCAGTAGTATATCCTCGACAGGGAACACTGAAGCTTTCTTT. The entire variable domain, with the rest obtained from reference TRBV19 and TRBJ1-1, is as follows: DGGITQSPKYLFRKEGQNVTLSCEQNLNHDAMYWYRQDPGQGLRLIYYSQIVNDFQKGDIAEGYSVSREKKESFPLTVTSAQKNPTAFYLCASSISSTGNTEAFFGQGTRLTVV.